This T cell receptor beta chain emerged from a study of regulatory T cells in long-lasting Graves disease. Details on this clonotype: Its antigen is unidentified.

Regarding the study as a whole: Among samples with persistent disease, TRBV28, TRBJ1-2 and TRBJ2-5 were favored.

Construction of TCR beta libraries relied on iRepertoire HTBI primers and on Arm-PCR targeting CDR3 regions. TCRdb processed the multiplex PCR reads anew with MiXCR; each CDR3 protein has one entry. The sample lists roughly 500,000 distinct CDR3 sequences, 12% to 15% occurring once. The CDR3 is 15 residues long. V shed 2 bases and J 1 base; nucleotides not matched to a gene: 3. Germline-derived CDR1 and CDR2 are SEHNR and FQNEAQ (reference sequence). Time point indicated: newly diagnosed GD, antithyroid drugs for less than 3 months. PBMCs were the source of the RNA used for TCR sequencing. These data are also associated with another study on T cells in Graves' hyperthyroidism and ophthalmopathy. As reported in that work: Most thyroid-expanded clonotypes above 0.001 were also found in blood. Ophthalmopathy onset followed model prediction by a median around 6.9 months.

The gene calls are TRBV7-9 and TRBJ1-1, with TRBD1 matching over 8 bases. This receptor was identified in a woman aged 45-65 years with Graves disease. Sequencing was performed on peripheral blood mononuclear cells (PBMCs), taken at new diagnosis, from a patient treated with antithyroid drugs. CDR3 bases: TGTGCCAGCAGCTTAAAGGGGACAGGGAACACTGAAGCTTTCTTT. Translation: CASSLKGTGNTEAFF.